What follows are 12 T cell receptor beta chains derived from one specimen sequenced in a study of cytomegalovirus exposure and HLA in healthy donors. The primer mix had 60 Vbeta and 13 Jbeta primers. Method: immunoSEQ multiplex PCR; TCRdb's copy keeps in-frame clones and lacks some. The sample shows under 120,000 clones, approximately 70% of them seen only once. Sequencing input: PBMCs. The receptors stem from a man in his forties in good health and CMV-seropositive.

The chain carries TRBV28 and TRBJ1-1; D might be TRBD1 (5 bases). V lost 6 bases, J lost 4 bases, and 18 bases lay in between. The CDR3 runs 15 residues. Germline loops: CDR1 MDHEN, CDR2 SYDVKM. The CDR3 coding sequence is TGTGCCAGCAGCCCCCCGTCCGGGGGGGGCACTGAAGCTTTCTTT. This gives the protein CASSPPSGGGTEAFF.

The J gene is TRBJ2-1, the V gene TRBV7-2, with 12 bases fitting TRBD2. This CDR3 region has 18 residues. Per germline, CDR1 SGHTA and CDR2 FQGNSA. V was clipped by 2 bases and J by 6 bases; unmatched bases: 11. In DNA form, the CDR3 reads TGTGCCAGCAGCTTAAGGGACTGGACTAGCGGGGACCCCAATGAGCAGTTCTTC. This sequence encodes CASSLRDWTSGDPNEQFF.

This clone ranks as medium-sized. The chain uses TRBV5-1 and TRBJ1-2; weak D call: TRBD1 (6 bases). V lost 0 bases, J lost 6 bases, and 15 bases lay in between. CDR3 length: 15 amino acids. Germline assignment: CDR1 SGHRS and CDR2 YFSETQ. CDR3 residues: CASSLAGGGANGYTF. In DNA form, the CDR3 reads TGCGCCAGCAGCTTGGCCGGCGGGGGCGCGAATGGCTACACCTTC. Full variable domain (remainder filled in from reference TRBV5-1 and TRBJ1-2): KAGVTQTPRYLIKTRGQQVTLSCSPISGHRSVSWYQQTPGQGLQFLFEYFSETQRNKGNFPGRFSGRQFSNSRSEMNVSTLELGDSALYLCASSLAGGGANGYTFGSGTRLTVV.

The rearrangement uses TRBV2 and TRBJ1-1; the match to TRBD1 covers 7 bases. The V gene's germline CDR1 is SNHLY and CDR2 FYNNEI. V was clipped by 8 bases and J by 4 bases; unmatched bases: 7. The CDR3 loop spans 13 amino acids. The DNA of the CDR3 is TGTGCCAGCGGGGGACAGATGAGCACTGAAGCTTTCTTT. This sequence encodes CASGGQMSTEAFF.

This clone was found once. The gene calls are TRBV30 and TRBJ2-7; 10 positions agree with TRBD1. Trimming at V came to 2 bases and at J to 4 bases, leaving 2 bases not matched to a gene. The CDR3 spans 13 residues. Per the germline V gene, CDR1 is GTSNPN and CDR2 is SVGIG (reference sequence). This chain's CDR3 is CAWSWTGGYEQYF. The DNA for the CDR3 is TGTGCCTGGAGTTGGACAGGGGGATACGAGCAGTACTTC.

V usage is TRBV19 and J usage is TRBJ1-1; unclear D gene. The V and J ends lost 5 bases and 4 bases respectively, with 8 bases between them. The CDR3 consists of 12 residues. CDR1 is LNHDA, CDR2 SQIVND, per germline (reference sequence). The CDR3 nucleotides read TGTGCCAGTAGTGTCCGGTTCACTGAAGCTTTCTTT. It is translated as CASSVRFTEAFF.

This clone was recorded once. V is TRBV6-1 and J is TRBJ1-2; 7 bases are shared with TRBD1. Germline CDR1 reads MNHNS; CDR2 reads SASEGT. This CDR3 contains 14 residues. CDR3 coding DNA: TGTGGGTTGACCTGGACAGGCTCTAACTATGGCTACACCTTC. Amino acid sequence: CGLTWTGSNYGYTF.

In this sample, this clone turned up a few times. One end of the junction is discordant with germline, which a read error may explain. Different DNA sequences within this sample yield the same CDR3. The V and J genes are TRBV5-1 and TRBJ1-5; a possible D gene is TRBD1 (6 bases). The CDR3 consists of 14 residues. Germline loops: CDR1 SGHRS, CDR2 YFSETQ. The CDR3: CASSLGGPRQPQHF. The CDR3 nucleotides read TGTGCCAGCAGCTTGGGGGGGCCGAGGCAGCCCCAGCATTTT.

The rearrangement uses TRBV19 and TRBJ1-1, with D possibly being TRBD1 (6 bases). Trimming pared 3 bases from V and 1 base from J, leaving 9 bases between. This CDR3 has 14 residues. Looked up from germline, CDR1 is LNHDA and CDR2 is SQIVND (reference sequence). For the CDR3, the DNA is TGTGCCAGTAGTATGATAGGGGGGAACACTGAAGCTTTCTTT. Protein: CASSMIGGNTEAFF.

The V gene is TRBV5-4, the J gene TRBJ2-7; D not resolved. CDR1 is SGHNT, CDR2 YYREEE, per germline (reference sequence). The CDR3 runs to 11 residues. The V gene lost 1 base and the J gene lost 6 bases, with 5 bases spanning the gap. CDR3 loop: CASSLSREQYF. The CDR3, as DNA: TGTGCCAGCAGCTTGAGCCGCGAGCAGTACTTC.

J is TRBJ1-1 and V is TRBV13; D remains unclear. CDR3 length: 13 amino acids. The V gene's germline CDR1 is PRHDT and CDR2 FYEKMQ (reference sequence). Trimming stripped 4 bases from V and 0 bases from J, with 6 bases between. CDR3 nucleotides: TGTGCCAGCAGCTACCAGATGAACACTGAAGCTTTCTTT. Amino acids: CASSYQMNTEAFF. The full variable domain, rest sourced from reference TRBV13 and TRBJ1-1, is AAGVIQSPRHLIKEKRETATLKCYPIPRHDTVYWYQQGPGQDPQFLISFYEKMQSDKGSIPDRFSAQQFSDYHSELNMSSLELGDSALYFCASSYQMNTEAFFGQGTRLTVV.

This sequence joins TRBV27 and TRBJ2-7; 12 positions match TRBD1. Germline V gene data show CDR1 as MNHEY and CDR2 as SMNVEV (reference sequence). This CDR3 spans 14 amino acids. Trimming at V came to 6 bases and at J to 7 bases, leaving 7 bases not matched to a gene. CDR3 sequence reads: CASRPGQGAWEQYF. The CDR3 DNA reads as TGTGCCAGCAGGCCGGGACAGGGGGCATGGGAGCAGTACTTC.